This is a list of T cell receptor beta chains from one sample in a study of monozygotic twins with inflammatory bowel disease. TCRdb re-analyzed the 5' RACE reads; it lists each CDR3 protein once, without DNA. The sample yields around 380,000 distinct CDR3 sequences, of which the top ten take up around 2.5%. The source material was blood. The receptors were gathered from a human donor with ulcerative colitis or Crohn's disease, or a healthy co-twin of an affected twin (not recorded which). Each CDR3 is given with its conserved first and last residue.

v_call	j_call	cdr3_length	cdr3_aa
TRBV10-1	TRBJ2-3	13	CASSVYRTDTQYF
TRBV6-2/TRBV6-3	TRBJ1-5	15	CASSYLDSNNQPQHF
TRBV20-1	TRBJ1-4	15	CSAQGNAATNEKLFF
TRBV15	TRBJ1-6	15	CATSRDTGNSSPLHF
TRBV5-1	TRBJ1-5	16	CASSLGTGTGHQPQHF
TRBV20-1	TRBJ2-6	18	CSARRGWQGLSGANVLTF
TRBV27	TRBJ1-2	16	CASSSRGISANYGYTF
TRBV10-3	TRBJ1-5	14	CAISDRDSNQPQHF
TRBV29-1	TRBJ1-1	14	CSVGSLEMNTEAFF
TRBV3-1	TRBJ2-5	17	CASSQDPGGRGRETQYF
TRBV7-2	TRBJ2-1	14	CASSTSGVYNEQFF
TRBV24-1	TRBJ2-3	16	CATSDSQLAGTDTQYF